This T cell receptor beta chain derives from a study of T-cell reconstitution after alpha-beta-depleted transplantation in children. Preparation of the TCRbeta library was carried out with unique molecular identifiers. TCRdb itself ran the PCR reads through MiXCR, one entry per CDR3 protein. The sample has a few hundred thousand distinct CDR3 sequences, 10% seen once. V lost 1 base to trimming and J lost 4 bases, with 8 bases between them. The CDR3 covers 13 residues. This clonotype was found many times. The clonotype was recovered from a human donor who donated a stem cell graft to a child with acute lymphoblastic leukemia. The chain combines TRBV12-3 or TRBV12-4 with TRBJ2-7; unclear D gene. Sequenced material: PBMCs from the stem cell graft donor, taken from the stem cell graft. The CDR3 DNA is TGTGCCAGCAGTTTAGTGGCGGAGTACGAGCAGTACTTC. Translation: CASSLVAEYEQYF.